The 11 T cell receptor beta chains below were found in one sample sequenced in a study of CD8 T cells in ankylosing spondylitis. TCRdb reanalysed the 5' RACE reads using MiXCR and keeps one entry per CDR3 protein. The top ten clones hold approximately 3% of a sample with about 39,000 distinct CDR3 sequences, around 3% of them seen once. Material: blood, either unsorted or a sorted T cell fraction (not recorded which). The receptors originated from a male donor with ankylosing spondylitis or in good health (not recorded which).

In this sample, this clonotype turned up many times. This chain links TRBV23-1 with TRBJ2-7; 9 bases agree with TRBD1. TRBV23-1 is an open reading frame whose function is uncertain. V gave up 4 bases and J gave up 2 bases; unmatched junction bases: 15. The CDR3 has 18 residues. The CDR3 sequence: CASSPPGQGFKGPYEQYV. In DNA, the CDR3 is TGCGCCAGCAGTCCACCGGGACAGGGCTTCAAGGGACCCTACGAGCAGTACGTC.

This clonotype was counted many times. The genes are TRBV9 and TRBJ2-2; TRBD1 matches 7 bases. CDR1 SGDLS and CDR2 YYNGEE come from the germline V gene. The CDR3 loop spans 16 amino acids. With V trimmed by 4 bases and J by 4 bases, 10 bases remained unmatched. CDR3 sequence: CASSLRQGPFTGELFF. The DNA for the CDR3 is TGTGCCAGCAGCCTCAGACAGGGCCCATTCACCGGGGAGCTGTTTTTT. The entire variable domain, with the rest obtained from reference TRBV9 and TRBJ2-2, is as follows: DSGVTQTPKHLITATGQRVTLRCSPRSGDLSVYWYQQSLDQGLQFLIQYYNGEERAKGNILERFSAQQFPDLHSELNLSSLELGDSALYFCASSLRQGPFTGELFFGEGSRLTVL.

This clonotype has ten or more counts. The CDR3 spells CASSAKISGSQYGTDTQYF. In DNA, the CDR3 is TGTGCCAGCAGCGCAAAGATTAGCGGGAGTCAGTACGGCACAGATACGCAGTATTTT. J is TRBJ2-3 and V is TRBV9; 9 bases align to TRBD2. Germline assignment: CDR1 SGDLS and CDR2 YYNGEE. The CDR3 has 19 residues. V lost 3 bases, J lost 1 base, and 15 bases stayed unmatched.

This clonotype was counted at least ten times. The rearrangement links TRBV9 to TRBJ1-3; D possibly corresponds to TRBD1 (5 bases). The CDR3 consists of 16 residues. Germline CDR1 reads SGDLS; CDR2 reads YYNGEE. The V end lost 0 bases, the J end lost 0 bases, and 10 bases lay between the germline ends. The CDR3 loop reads CASSVGGRSSGNTIYF. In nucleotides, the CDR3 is TGTGCCAGCAGCGTAGGGGGCAGAAGCTCTGGAAACACCATATATTTT. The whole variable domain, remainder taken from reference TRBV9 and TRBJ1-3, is DSGVTQTPKHLITATGQRVTLRCSPRSGDLSVYWYQQSLDQGLQFLIQYYNGEERAKGNILERFSAQQFPDLHSELNLSSLELGDSALYFCASSVGGRSSGNTIYFGEGSWLTVV.

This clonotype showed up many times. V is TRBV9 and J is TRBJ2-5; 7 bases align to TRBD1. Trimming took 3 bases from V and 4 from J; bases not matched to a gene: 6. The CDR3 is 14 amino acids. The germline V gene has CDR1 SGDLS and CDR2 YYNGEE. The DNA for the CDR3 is TGTGCCAGCAGCGGGGGGACAGTTACAGAGACCCAGTACTTC. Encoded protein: CASSGGTVTETQYF. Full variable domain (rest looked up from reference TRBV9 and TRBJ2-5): DSGVTQTPKHLITATGQRVTLRCSPRSGDLSVYWYQQSLDQGLQFLIQYYNGEERAKGNILERFSAQQFPDLHSELNLSSLELGDSALYFCASSGGTVTETQYFGPGTRLLVL.

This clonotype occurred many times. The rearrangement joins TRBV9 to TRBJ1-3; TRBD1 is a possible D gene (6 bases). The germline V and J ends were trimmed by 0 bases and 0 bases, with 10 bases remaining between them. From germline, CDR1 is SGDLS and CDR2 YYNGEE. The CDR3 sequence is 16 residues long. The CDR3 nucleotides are TGTGCCAGCAGCGTAGGGACAGCGCTCTCTGGAAACACCATATATTTT. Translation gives CASSVGTALSGNTIYF.

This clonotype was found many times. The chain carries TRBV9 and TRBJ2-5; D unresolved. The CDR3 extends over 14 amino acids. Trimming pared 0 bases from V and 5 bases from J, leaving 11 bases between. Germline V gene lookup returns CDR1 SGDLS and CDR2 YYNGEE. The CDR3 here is CASSVGLDKETQYF. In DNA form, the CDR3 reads TGTGCCAGCAGCGTAGGGTTAGATAAGGAGACCCAGTACTTC.

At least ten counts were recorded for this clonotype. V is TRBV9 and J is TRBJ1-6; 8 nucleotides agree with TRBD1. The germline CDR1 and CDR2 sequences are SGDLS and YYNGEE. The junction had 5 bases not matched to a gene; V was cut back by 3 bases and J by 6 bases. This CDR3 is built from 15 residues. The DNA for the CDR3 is TGTGCCAGCAGCGCCAGTCAGGGGGCTAATTCACCCCTCCACTTT. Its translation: CASSASQGANSPLHF. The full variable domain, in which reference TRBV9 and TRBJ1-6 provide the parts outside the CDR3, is DSGVTQTPKHLITATGQRVTLRCSPRSGDLSVYWYQQSLDQGLQFLIQYYNGEERAKGNILERFSAQQFPDLHSELNLSSLELGDSALYFCASSASQGANSPLHFGNGTRLTVT.

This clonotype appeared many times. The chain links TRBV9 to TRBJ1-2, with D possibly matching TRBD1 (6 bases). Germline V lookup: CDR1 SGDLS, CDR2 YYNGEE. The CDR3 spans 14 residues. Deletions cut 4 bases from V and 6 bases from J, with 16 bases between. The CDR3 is CASSPKQGAHGYTF. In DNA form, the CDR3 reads TGTGCCAGCAGCCCCAAACAGGGAGCCCATGGCTACACCTTC.

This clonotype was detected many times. DNA for the CDR3: TGTGCCAGCAGCGTAGGGACTAACACTGAAGCTTTCTTT. Its translation is CASSVGTNTEAFF. The V call is TRBV9, the J call TRBJ1-1; D unclear. The V gene's germline CDR1 is SGDLS and CDR2 YYNGEE. V was trimmed by 0 bases and J by 2 bases, leaving 5 bases between them. The CDR3 loop spans 13 amino acids.

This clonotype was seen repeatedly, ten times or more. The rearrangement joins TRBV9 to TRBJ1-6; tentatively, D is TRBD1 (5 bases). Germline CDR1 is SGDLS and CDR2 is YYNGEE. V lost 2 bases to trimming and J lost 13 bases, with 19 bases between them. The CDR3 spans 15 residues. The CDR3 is CASSVDGTAFFPLHF. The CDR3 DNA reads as TGTGCCAGCAGCGTGGACGGGACCGCCTTTTTTCCCCTCCACTTT.